These 18 T cell receptor beta chains share one sample of origin, sequenced in a study of blood T cells in healthy people across ages. Primers used in a second PCR of about 7 to 12 cycles were a sample-barcoded 5' primer and a J-beta primer mix. Each CDR3 protein gets one entry after TCRdb re-called the 5' RACE reads with MiXCR. The profile shows about 580,000 distinct CDR3 sequences, around 48% of them singletons. Input material: blood. The receptors shown here come from a man older than 75 in good health.

The chain employs TRBV12-5 and TRBJ2-5; D is uncertain. This CDR3 is 14 amino acids long. CDR1 is LGHNT, CDR2 FRNRAP, per germline. V lost 4 bases and J 1 base, leaving 10 bases between the germline ends. CDR3 protein: CASGSTKFQETQYF. In nucleotides, the CDR3 is TGTGCTAGTGGTTCCACCAAGTTCCAAGAGACCCAGTACTTC.

V is TRBV7-2 and J is TRBJ1-2; the D gene is possibly TRBD1 (5 bases). The CDR3 loop spans 15 amino acids. Germline V lookup: CDR1 SGHTA, CDR2 FQGNSA. Trimming took 5 bases from V and 3 from J, leaving 16 bases between them. The CDR3 loop is CASSPQSRDHYGYTF. CDR3 in DNA: TGTGCCAGCAGCCCACAATCTAGGGACCACTATGGCTACACCTTC.

Details on this clonotype: A read error may account for a junction end that differs from germline. The chain joins TRBV12-3 or TRBV12-4 to TRBJ1-6, with 8 bases that match TRBD1. The CDR3 runs 14 residues. Here the CDR3 reads CASKPDRVSSPPHF. As DNA, the CDR3 is TGTGCCAGCAAACCGGACAGGGTGTCATCACCCCCCCACTTT.

The V and J genes are TRBV20-1 and TRBJ1-4, with a weak D call TRBD1 (5 bases). V lost 0 bases to trimming and J lost 7 bases, with 12 bases between them. Germline V lookup: CDR1 DFQATT, CDR2 SNEGSKA (reference sequence). The CDR3 is 14 amino acids. For the CDR3, the DNA is TGCAGTGCTAGAGACCAGGGAGGAAGTGAAAAACTGTTTTTT. It translates to CSARDQGGSEKLFF.

The V and J genes are TRBV20-1 and TRBJ1-6; 8 nucleotides align to TRBD1. Germline trimming cut 5 bases from V and 7 bases from J; bases unmatched to any gene: 4. Germline-derived CDR1 and CDR2 are DFQATT and SNEGSKA (reference sequence). The CDR3 runs to 13 residues. CDR3 sequence (DNA): TGCAGTGCTCCGACAGGGGTGAATTCACCCCTCCACTTT. It encodes CSAPTGVNSPLHF.

A few counts support this clonotype. The chain carries TRBV7-2 and TRBJ2-7, with 7 bases that match TRBD2. The germline V gene encodes CDR1 SGHTA and CDR2 FQGNSA. This CDR3 has 15 amino acids. Losses at the gene ends were 5 bases for V and 1 base for J; bases not matched to a gene: 8. Written as DNA, the CDR3 is TGTGCCAGCAGCACGACTAGCTTTGTGTCCTACGAGCAGTACTTC. Its translation is CASSTTSFVSYEQYF.

The rearrangement links TRBV7-9 to TRBJ1-1, with 10 bases lining up with TRBD1. Trimming took 5 bases from V and 3 from J; bases not matched to a gene: 12. This CDR3 comprises 17 residues. Germline V gene sequence: CDR1 SEHNR, CDR2 FQNEAQ (reference sequence). The CDR3 reads CASSPWTGGVWDTEAFF. CDR3 nucleotides: TGTGCCAGCAGCCCTTGGACAGGGGGGGTTTGGGACACTGAAGCTTTCTTT.

This CDR3 reads CSARNGREPSTDTQYF. The CDR3 nucleotides are TGCAGTGCTAGAAATGGGCGGGAGCCTAGCACAGATACGCAGTATTTT. This chain connects TRBV20-1 to TRBJ2-3, with 7 bases that match TRBD2. V lost 2 bases to trimming and J lost 0 bases; unmatched junction nucleotides: 8. In germline, CDR1 is DFQATT, CDR2 SNEGSKA (reference sequence). The CDR3 has 16 residues.

This clonotype was detected only once. The chain employs TRBV18 and TRBJ2-5, with 12 bases identical to TRBD2. V trimming: 6 bases; J trimming: 2 bases; junction bases outside the gene matches: 13. There are 18 residues in the CDR3. Germline CDR1 and CDR2: KGHSH and LQKENI. CDR3 protein: CASSTRTSGIAGQETQYF. The CDR3 nucleotides read TGTGCCAGCTCGACACGGACTAGCGGGATTGCAGGGCAAGAGACCCAGTACTTC.

The CDR3 here is CASSLLAGEVDEQFF. CDR3 nucleotides: TGTGCCAGCAGCTTACTAGCGGGAGAAGTCGATGAGCAGTTCTTC. The chain has TRBV7-2 and TRBJ2-1; 10 bases match TRBD2. The length of the CDR3 is 15 residues. The trim removed 2 bases at V and 8 bases at J, leaving 6 bases unmatched. Germline V lookup: CDR1 SGHTA, CDR2 FQGNSA. Together with reference TRBV7-2 and TRBJ2-1, the CDR3 gives the full variable domain: GAGVSQSPSNKVTEKGKDVELRCDPISGHTALYWYRQSLGQGLEFLIYFQGNSAPDKSGLPSDRFSAERTGGSVSTLTIQRTQQEDSAVYLCASSLLAGEVDEQFFGPGTRLTVL.

This clonotype was counted a few times. This chain joins TRBV9 and TRBJ2-1, with 8 positions matching TRBD1. The CDR3 runs to 15 residues. CDR1 SGDLS and CDR2 YYNGEE come from the germline V gene. Germline trimming cut 2 bases from V and 2 bases from J; bases unmatched to any gene: 3. Here the CDR3 reads CASSVQGATYNEQFF. As DNA, the CDR3 is TGTGCCAGCAGCGTGCAGGGGGCGACCTACAATGAGCAGTTCTTC.

The J gene is TRBJ2-7, the V gene TRBV12-3 or TRBV12-4; weak D call: TRBD1 (5 bases). The CDR3 has 12 amino acids. Deletions cut 4 bases from V and 4 bases from J, with 8 bases between. In DNA form, the CDR3 reads TGTGCCAGCAGTTCGGACAAATACGAGCAGTACTTC. Translating gives CASSSDKYEQYF.

This clonotype was seen only a few times. This sequence joins TRBV4-3 and TRBJ2-5; D remains ambiguous. Trimming removed 1 base from V and 3 bases from J, with 9 bases in between. Looked up from germline, CDR1 is LGHNA and CDR2 is YSLEER. The CDR3 loop spans 14 amino acids. The CDR3 protein is CASSQGRAKETQYF. The DNA of the CDR3 is TGCGCCAGCAGCCAAGGGCGAGCTAAAGAGACCCAGTACTTC.

This clonotype came up a few times. The chain employs TRBV6-1 and TRBJ1-1; TRBD1 aligns across 8 bases. Germline values: CDR1 MNHNS, CDR2 SASEGT. This CDR3 comprises 15 residues. V was clipped by 2 bases and J by 7 bases; unmatched bases: 9. CDR3 in amino acids: CASSEFGRGLGEAFF. As DNA, the CDR3 is TGTGCCAGCAGTGAATTTGGCAGGGGGCTGGGTGAAGCTTTCTTT.

This clonotype appeared a few times. DNA for the CDR3: TGCAGTGCTAGAGATGGAACTAGCGGGAGGCGTGAGCAGTTCTTC. This gives the protein CSARDGTSGRREQFF. This chain uses TRBV20-1 with TRBJ2-1, with TRBD2 identical over 12 bases. The CDR3 totals 15 residues. Germline CDR1 reads DFQATT; CDR2 reads SNEGSKA (reference sequence). With 0 bases clipped from V and 9 bases from J, the junction kept 6 bases outside the gene matches.

The DNA of the CDR3 is TGTGCCAGCAGCCACCCCGAAACGGTATCGTTCTTTGGAGGCGAAAAACTGTTTTTT. This codes for CASSHPETVSFFGGEKLFF. The J gene is TRBJ1-4, the V gene TRBV6-2 or TRBV6-3; D gene unclear. CDR1 is MNHEY and CDR2 is SVGEGT in the germline V gene. The CDR3 has 19 amino acids. V lost 6 bases, J lost 8 bases, and 31 bases lay in between.

This clonotype was detected only once. The J gene is TRBJ2-7, the V gene TRBV4-1, with D tentatively TRBD2 (6 bases). CDR1 and CDR2 (germline): MGHRA, YSYEKL. Trimming left V 1 base short and J 6 bases short, with 10 bases between. This CDR3 has 13 residues. This CDR3 reads CASSQGLGVEQYF. The CDR3 coding sequence is TGCGCCAGCAGCCAAGGACTAGGGGTCGAGCAGTACTTC.

This chain connects TRBV7-9 to TRBJ1-1; D is uncertain. V was pared by 5 bases and J by 1 base, with 17 bases between. This CDR3 spans 16 amino acids. From germline, CDR1 is SEHNR and CDR2 FQNEAQ (reference sequence). CDR3 sequence reads: CASSPILAITNTEAFF. The CDR3 nucleotides are TGTGCCAGCAGCCCTATCCTTGCTATTACGAACACTGAAGCTTTCTTT.